Each of the 4 T cell receptor beta chains below was sequenced from the same sample in a study of shared clonotypes between healthy human individuals. Profiling relied on immunoSEQ multiplex PCR, and the TCRdb table lists in-frame clones only, not all of them. The profile shows around 2,000,000 clones, 85% to 95% of them singletons. The sequencing input was naive CD4+ T cells sorted from blood. Subset given: CD45RA+ positively selected. The source is a man in his late teens or twenties in good health.

The rearrangement joins TRBV15 to TRBJ2-2; 8 bases agree with TRBD2. Trimming at V came to 3 bases and at J to 2 bases, leaving 5 bases not matched to a gene. The germline gives CDR1 LNHNV, CDR2 YYDKDF (reference sequence). The CDR3 spans 16 residues. The CDR3 sequence is CATSSAIAGNTGELFF. DNA for the CDR3: TGTGCCACCAGCAGTGCTATAGCGGGAAACACCGGGGAGCTGTTTTTT.

With regard to this clone: Germline is not matched at one junction end, which may reflect a read error. V and J are TRBV7-7 and TRBJ2-5; TRBD2 might be the D (6 bases). From germline, CDR1 is SSHAT and CDR2 FNYEAQ (reference sequence). The CDR3 loop spans 14 amino acids. In DNA form, the CDR3 reads TGTGCTAGCAGCCGAGGGAGGCAGGAGGAGACCCAGTACTTC. Translation gives CASSRGRQEETQYF.

The chain links TRBV7-8 to TRBJ2-7; D is undetermined. The germline V and J ends were trimmed by 5 bases and 6 bases, with 8 bases remaining between them. The CDR3 has 11 amino acids. From germline, CDR1 is SGHVS and CDR2 FQNEAQ. The chain's CDR3 is CASSQLSEQYF. CDR3 DNA sequence: TGTGCCAGCAGCCAACTGTCCGAGCAGTACTTC.

The V gene is TRBV7-2, the J gene TRBJ2-1, with 7 bases aligning to TRBD2. With V trimmed by 0 bases and J by 4 bases, 9 bases remained unmatched. CDR3 size: 17 residues. CDR1 is SGHTA, CDR2 FQGNSA, per germline. The CDR3 coding sequence is TGTGCCAGCAGCTTAGCTACTAGCGAGAGGGGTTACAATGAGCAGTTCTTC. Encoded protein: CASSLATSERGYNEQFF.